This passage covers 29 T cell receptor beta chains from one sample sequenced in a study of cytomegalovirus exposure and HLA in healthy donors (dated by TCRdb to about 2017). To prepare the library, the immunoSEQ multiplex PCR assay was applied. A mixture of 60 forward primers for TCR Vbeta segments and 13 reverse primers for TCR Jbeta segments was used in the multiplex PCR. The source is immuneACCESS, and TCRdb retained only in-frame sequences with V and J called. Part of the clones is not carried over; for the studies checked, unresolved V genes explain less than half of this, and the remainder is unexplained. This sample has about 190,000 clones in its table, and 70% to 80% of those were observed once. 2.1% of the sample goes to the ten largest clones. Sample: PBMCs. The receptor set was obtained from a woman aged 25 to 39 in good health and CMV-seropositive.

The genes are TRBV2 and TRBJ2-5, with 7 bases aligning to TRBD1. V shed 2 bases and J 6 bases; nucleotides not matched to a gene: 6. The CDR3 loop spans 14 amino acids. Germline-derived CDR1 and CDR2 are SNHLY and FYNNEI. The CDR3, as DNA: TGTGCCAGCAGTGAACGACAGGGTGGACAGACCCAGTACTTC. Protein: CASSERQGGQTQYF.

Only one count was recorded for this clone. The J gene is TRBJ1-5, the V gene TRBV21-1; the table's TRBD1 call for D was not verified on the DNA. TRBV21-1 has pseudogene status. This CDR3 is 15 amino acids long. In DNA, the CDR3 is TGTGCCAGCAGCAAAGCAGGGGATAGCAATCAGCCCCAGCATTTT. The encoded protein is CASSKAGDSNQPQHF.

This clone was recorded only once. The chain has TRBV6-1 and TRBJ2-7; D unclear. The length of the CDR3 is 13 residues. In germline, CDR1 is MNHNS, CDR2 SASEGT. Trimming pared 7 bases from V and 0 bases from J, leaving 10 bases between. The CDR3 sequence is CASNPPDSYEQYF. Here the CDR3 DNA reads TGTGCCAGCAACCCCCCAGACTCCTACGAGCAGTACTTC.

J is TRBJ2-5 and V is TRBV5-1; D unclear. The J call could be wrong; TRBJ2-7 is a better fit for the DNA end. Looked up from germline, CDR1 is SGHRS and CDR2 is YFSETQ. This CDR3 is 15 amino acids long. CDR3 protein: CASPRSRTEDYEQYF. Written as DNA, the CDR3 is TGCGCCAGCCCCAGGAGTAGAACGGAAGACTACGAGCAGTACTTC.

This chain connects TRBV27 to TRBJ2-1; 10 bases are shared with TRBD2. CDR3 length equals 14 residues. In germline, CDR1 is MNHEY, CDR2 SMNVEV (reference sequence). V dropped 7 bases and J dropped 9; count of bases not matched to a gene: 9. The CDR3 loop is CASITSGTLGEQFF. The DNA for the CDR3 is TGTGCCAGCATTACTAGCGGGACTTTGGGTGAGCAGTTCTTC.

The chain is built from TRBV27 and TRBJ2-2, with a tentative D call TRBD2 (6 bases). Germline CDR1 is MNHEY and CDR2 is SMNVEV (reference sequence). This CDR3 is built from 16 residues. Trimming removed 2 bases from V and 3 bases from J, with 13 bases in between. In nucleotides, the CDR3 is TGTGCCAGCAGTTTAGGCAGCGGGTACTACACCGGGGAGCTGTTTTTT. Protein: CASSLGSGYYTGELFF.

This clone was picked up a small number of times. The V and J genes are TRBV4-2 and TRBJ2-5; D is possibly TRBD1 (5 bases). CDR1 LGHNA and CDR2 YNFKEQ come from the germline V gene. The length of the CDR3 is 14 residues. Trimming stripped 0 bases from V and 7 bases from J, with 12 bases between. The CDR3 sequence is CASSQETVNPTQYF. CDR3 nucleotides: TGTGCCAGCAGCCAAGAGACAGTCAATCCGACCCAGTACTTC.

This clone is classed as large. The V gene is TRBV4-2, the J gene TRBJ2-7; 7 bases agree with TRBD2. CDR3 length: 16 residues. Germline V gives CDR1 LGHNA, CDR2 YNFKEQ. Germline trimming cut 0 bases from V and 2 bases from J; bases unmatched to any gene: 7. CDR3 DNA sequence: TGTGCCAGCAGCCAAGAGATGGGGAGGGCCACCTACGAGCAGTACTTC. Translating it yields CASSQEMGRATYEQYF.

This clone was observed a few times. The rearrangement links TRBV19 to TRBJ2-7, with 10 bases matching TRBD1. The CDR3 contains 16 residues. Trimming at V came to 4 bases and at J to 2 bases, leaving 8 bases not matched to a gene. In germline, CDR1 is LNHDA, CDR2 SQIVND (reference sequence). In nucleotides, the CDR3 is TGTGCCAGTAGTAGAACGGAGACAGGGGGCCCCTACGAGCAGTACTTC. Encoded protein: CASSRTETGGPYEQYF. Full variable domain (outside the CDR3, taken from reference TRBV19 and TRBJ2-7): DGGITQSPKYLFRKEGQNVTLSCEQNLNHDAMYWYRQDPGQGLRLIYYSQIVNDFQKGDIAEGYSVSREKKESFPLTVTSAQKNPTAFYLCASSRTETGGPYEQYFGPGTRLTVT.

A remark on this clone: The junction does not match germline at one end; this may be a read error. The chain employs TRBV27 and TRBJ2-3; D possibly corresponds to TRBD2 (5 bases). CDR1 and CDR2 from the germline V gene are MNHEY and SMNVEV (reference sequence). The CDR3 is made up of 13 amino acids. CDR3 nucleotides: TGCACCGGGCAGGAGGAAAACACAGATACGCAGTATTTT. The encoded protein is CTGQEENTDTQYF.

Details on this clone: Relative to the germline gene, one junction end is altered; a read error may explain this. The chain carries TRBV19 and TRBJ1-5; 7 bases are a match to TRBD1. Germline V gives CDR1 LNHDA, CDR2 SQIVND (reference sequence). The CDR3 has 16 residues. DNA for the CDR3: TGTGCCAGTAGTAGGTCGCCACAGGGGAGCAGTCAGCCCCAGCATTTT. It is translated as CASSRSPQGSSQPQHF.

V is TRBV13 and J is TRBJ2-7; the D gene is possibly TRBD1 (5 bases). The CDR3 extends over 15 amino acids. Germline-derived CDR1 and CDR2 are PRHDT and FYEKMQ (reference sequence). The V end lost 3 bases, the J end lost 8 bases, and 20 bases lay between the germline ends. The CDR3 protein is CASSFRQISGYQQYF. CDR3 DNA sequence: TGTGCCAGCAGCTTCAGGCAGATCTCAGGGTACCAGCAGTACTTC.

This chain links TRBV4-2 with TRBJ2-7; no firm D call. V was clipped by 1 base and J by 3 bases, with 7 bases between them. Germline-derived CDR1 and CDR2 are LGHNA and YNFKEQ. The CDR3 extends over 13 amino acids. Written as DNA, the CDR3 is TGTGCCAGCAGCCAAGGGGCGCGCTACGAGCAGTACTTC. Amino acids: CASSQGARYEQYF.

Comments on this clone: Different DNA sequences within this sample yield the same CDR3. The chain joins TRBV5-1 to TRBJ2-1, with 14 bases identical to TRBD2. There are 15 residues in the CDR3. Looked up from germline, CDR1 is SGHRS and CDR2 is YFSETQ. The ends lost 4 bases at V and 8 bases at J; junction bases unmatched: 5. The CDR3: CASSRGLAGGDEQFF. In DNA form, the CDR3 reads TGCGCCAGCAGCCGAGGACTAGCGGGGGGAGATGAGCAGTTCTTC.

V usage is TRBV6-5 and J usage is TRBJ1-5, with D tentatively TRBD1 (6 bases). Trimming removed 8 bases at V and 4 bases at J, with 15 bases between. This CDR3 has 14 amino acids. The germline V gene encodes CDR1 MNHEY and CDR2 SVGAGI. The CDR3 region is CASHDRPTNQPQHF. The DNA for the CDR3 is TGTGCCAGCCACGACAGGCCTACTAATCAGCCCCAGCATTTT.

The chain has TRBV5-1 and TRBJ2-3; 7 bases are shared with TRBD2. There are 15 residues in the CDR3. V dropped 7 bases and J dropped 2; count of bases not matched to a gene: 10. Germline-derived CDR1 and CDR2 are SGHRS and YFSETQ. The CDR3 nucleotides read TGCGCCAGCGGACTAGAGGTCACCAACACAGATACGCAGTATTTT. This encodes CASGLEVTNTDTQYF.

The chain combines TRBV19 with TRBJ2-5; D may be TRBD2 (6 bases). With 2 bases removed from V and 6 bases from J, the gap between germline ends came to 10 bases. In germline, CDR1 is LNHDA, CDR2 SQIVND (reference sequence). This CDR3 region has 13 residues. For the CDR3, the DNA is TGTGCCAGTAGTATAAGGCGGGAAAAGACCCAGTACTTC. Protein product: CASSIRREKTQYF.

This clone was recorded only once. This rearrangement joins TRBV15 to TRBJ1-4; possible D gene TRBD1, 6 bases. CDR1 and CDR2 from the germline V gene are LNHNV and YYDKDF (reference sequence). The CDR3 is 14 amino acids. V was pared by 0 bases and J by 8 bases, with 10 bases between. CDR3 protein: CATSRDNRDEKLFF. In DNA form, the CDR3 reads TGTGCCACCAGCAGAGATAACAGGGACGAAAAACTGTTTTTT.

The rearrangement joins TRBV6-1 to TRBJ2-3; the match to TRBD2 covers 11 bases. Trimming cost V 4 bases and J 5 bases; bases outside gene matches: 8. This CDR3 spans 16 amino acids. Germline V CDR1 and CDR2: MNHNS, SASEGT. This chain's CDR3 is CASSGIAGGPRDTQYF. CDR3 DNA sequence: TGTGCCAGCAGTGGAATAGCGGGAGGGCCGAGAGATACGCAGTATTTT.

This clone has a handful of counts. The chain has TRBV28 and TRBJ2-7; TRBD2 is a possible D gene (6 bases). CDR3 length: 17 amino acids. Germline-derived CDR1 and CDR2 are MDHEN and SYDVKM. The ends were cut back, 5 bases at V and 2 bases at J, with 22 bases in the middle. Here the CDR3 DNA reads TGTGCCAGCAGTCCCCGCGTTGGCTTTAGCGGAACCTACGAGCAGTACTTC. As protein: CASSPRVGFSGTYEQYF.

The chain recombines TRBV19 with TRBJ1-2; D is perhaps TRBD1 (6 bases). CDR1 is LNHDA, CDR2 SQIVND, per germline (reference sequence). This CDR3 spans 12 amino acids. The V and J ends lost 6 bases and 4 bases respectively, with 9 bases between them. The chain's CDR3 is CASRGQSYGYTF. The CDR3 DNA reads TGTGCCAGTAGAGGACAGTCCTATGGCTACACCTTC.

The chain combines TRBV7-9 with TRBJ2-1; perhaps TRBD2 as D (5 bases). This CDR3 contains 13 residues. V dropped 1 base and J dropped 14 bases, with 15 bases sitting between them. Germline values: CDR1 SEHNR, CDR2 FQNEAQ (reference sequence). Written as DNA, the CDR3 is TGTGCCAGCAGCTTAGAGGTTCGAGGGATAAAGTTCTTC. It translates to CASSLEVRGIKFF. Using reference TRBV7-9 and TRBJ2-1 for the parts outside the CDR3, the full variable domain is DTGVSQNPRHKITKRGQNVTFRCDPISEHNRLYWYRQTLGQGPEFLTYFQNEAQLEKSRLLSDRFSAERPKGSFSTLEIQRTEQGDSAMYLCASSLEVRGIKFFGPGTRLTVL.

The CDR3 bases are TGTGCCAGTAGCTCCCCGGCAGGGGTATGGACTGAAGCTTTCTTT. Its protein product is CASSSPAGVWTEAFF. V gene TRBV19 combines with J gene TRBJ1-1, with D maybe TRBD1 (6 bases). This CDR3 spans 15 amino acids. V shed 6 bases and J shed 5 bases, with 19 bases lying between them. CDR1 is LNHDA, CDR2 SQIVND, per germline (reference sequence).

This chain uses TRBV7-2 with TRBJ1-2; 7 bases are a match to TRBD1. The CDR3 has 15 residues. The J segment lost 4 bases and the V segment lost 5 bases, leaving 10 bases of the junction unmatched. The germline V gene has CDR1 SGHTA and CDR2 FQGNSA. The CDR3 nucleotides are TGTGCCAGCAGCCCCCGACAGGGTAACCTCTATGGCTACACCTTC. Protein product: CASSPRQGNLYGYTF.

The chain recombines TRBV15 with TRBJ2-6; D unclear. The V gene lost 0 bases and the J gene lost 0 bases, with 6 bases spanning the gap. The CDR3 contains 16 residues. The germline V gene encodes CDR1 LNHNV and CDR2 YYDKDF (reference sequence). Here the CDR3 reads CATSRDGFSGANVLTF. The CDR3 DNA follows: TGTGCCACCAGCAGAGATGGCTTCTCTGGGGCCAACGTCCTGACTTTC.

This clone was found a few times. This chain's CDR3 is CASTGGQSYEQYF. The CDR3 DNA is TGTGCCAGCACGGGGGGGCAATCCTACGAGCAGTACTTC. The V call is TRBV28, the J call TRBJ2-7, with 8 bases lining up with TRBD2. After removal of 7 bases from V and 1 base from J, the junction contained 3 bases not matched to a gene. Germline CDR1 is MDHEN and CDR2 is SYDVKM. The CDR3 spans 13 residues. Drawing the rest from reference TRBV28 and TRBJ2-7, the complete variable domain is DVKVTQSSRYLVKRTGEKVFLECVQDMDHENMFWYRQDPGLGLRLIYFSYDVKMKEKGDIPEGYSVSREKKERFSLILESASTNQTSMYLCASTGGQSYEQYFGPGTRLTVT.

The chain links TRBV7-2 to TRBJ1-5; D might be TRBD1 (5 bases). This CDR3 is 13 amino acids long. V shed 5 bases and J shed 4 bases, with 9 bases lying between them. In germline, CDR1 is SGHTA, CDR2 FQGNSA. The CDR3 spells CASSATANQPQHF. CDR3 sequence (DNA): TGTGCCAGCAGCGCGACAGCGAATCAGCCCCAGCATTTT.

The chain combines TRBV5-1 with TRBJ1-2, with D perhaps matching TRBD1 (5 bases). The germline V gene encodes CDR1 SGHRS and CDR2 YFSETQ. The V and J ends lost 0 bases and 8 bases respectively, with 11 bases between them. This CDR3 region has 13 residues. This chain's CDR3 is CASSLGAGSGYTF. CDR3 in DNA: TGCGCCAGCAGCTTGGGGGCAGGGTCCGGCTACACCTTC.

This clone was observed once. The chain has TRBV7-8 and TRBJ2-2, with D possibly matching TRBD2 (7 bases). Trimming pared 8 bases from V and 3 bases from J, leaving 25 bases between. Germline assignment: CDR1 SGHVS and CDR2 FQNEAQ. The CDR3 is 18 amino acids. CDR3 sequence (DNA): TGTGCCAGCTTGAGGGGGATTGGGGGAGGGGCGTACACCGGGGAGCTGTTTTTT. It translates to CASLRGIGGGAYTGELFF.